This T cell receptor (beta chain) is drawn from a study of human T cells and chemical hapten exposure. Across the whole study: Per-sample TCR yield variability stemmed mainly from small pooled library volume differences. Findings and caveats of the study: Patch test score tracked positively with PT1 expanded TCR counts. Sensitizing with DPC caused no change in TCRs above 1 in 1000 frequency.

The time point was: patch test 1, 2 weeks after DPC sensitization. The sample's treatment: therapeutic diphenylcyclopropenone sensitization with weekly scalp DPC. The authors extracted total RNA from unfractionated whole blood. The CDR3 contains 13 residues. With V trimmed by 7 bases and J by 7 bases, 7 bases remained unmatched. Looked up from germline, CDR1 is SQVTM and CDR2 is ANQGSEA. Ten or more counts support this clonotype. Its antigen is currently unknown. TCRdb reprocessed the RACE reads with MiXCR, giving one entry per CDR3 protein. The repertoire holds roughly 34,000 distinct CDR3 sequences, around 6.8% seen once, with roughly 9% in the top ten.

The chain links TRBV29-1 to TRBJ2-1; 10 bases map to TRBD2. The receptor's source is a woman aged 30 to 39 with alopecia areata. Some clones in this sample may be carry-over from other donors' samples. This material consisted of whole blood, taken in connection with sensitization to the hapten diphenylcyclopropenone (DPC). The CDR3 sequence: CSDGSSGGNEQFF. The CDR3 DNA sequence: TGCAGCGATGGTTCTAGCGGGGGAAATGAGCAGTTCTTC.